The sequence of this T cell receptor (beta chain) was determined in a study of CD8 T cells in ankylosing spondylitis. TCRdb re-called the 5' RACE reads with MiXCR, one entry per CDR3 protein. Of some 800,000 distinct CDR3 sequences in the sample, around 11% were seen once. The CDR3 totals 13 residues. Germline values: CDR1 SGHRS, CDR2 YFSETQ. With V trimmed by 4 bases and J by 10 bases, 7 bases remained unmatched. Concerning this clonotype itself: What it recognizes is unknown.

Study-wide findings and caveats: Typical of ankylosing spondylitis blood, it appeared, was a TCR beta motif of eight highly homologous variants.

Specimen: blood, either unsorted or a sorted T cell fraction (not recorded which). The genes are TRBV5-1 and TRBJ1-5; 8 bases agree with TRBD1. This clonotype was sampled from a male donor with ankylosing spondylitis. The CDR3 DNA is TGCGCCAGCAGCCGGACAGGGTCGCAACCCCAGCATTTT. As protein: CASSRTGSQPQHF.